This paragraph reports one T cell receptor (beta chain). These data originate in a study of cytotoxic CD8 clonotypes in ibrutinib-treated CLL. Germline V gives CDR1 SGHDN, CDR2 FVKESK. The CDR3 spans 16 residues. Losses at the gene ends were 4 bases for V and 4 bases for J; bases not matched to a gene: 8. Sequenced by immunoSEQ multiplex PCR; TCRdb stores in-frame clones only, minus some. The sample includes under 300,000 clones, around 69% of them seen just once. This specimen consisted of PBMCs, obtained at disease progression, from a patient treated with ibrutinib. The clonotype originates from a human donor with chronic lymphocytic leukemia. The V and J genes are TRBV14 and TRBJ2-3; 10 bases are shared with TRBD2. The CDR3 reads CASSLGGLARADTQYF. Here the CDR3 DNA reads TGTGCCAGCAGCCTCGGGGGACTAGCGAGGGCAGATACGCAGTATTTT.